This T cell receptor (beta chain) was obtained from a study of OX40 agonist ivuxolimab in advanced cancers. Study-level information: The study gave patients intravenous ivuxolimab at 0.01 to 10 mg/kg every 2 weeks. The dose-escalation cohort had hepatocellular carcinoma, melanoma, renal cell or head and neck cancer. Overall study results and limits: There was clonal expansion of CD4+ and CD8+ blood T cells by week 6 at 0.1 to 3.0 mg/kg.

Profiling relied on immunoSEQ multiplex PCR, and the TCRdb table lists in-frame clones only, not all of them. The sample carries approximately 99,000 clones, less than 95% recorded once. Concerning this clone itself: Antigen: not known.

Collection of blood occurred at baseline, at cycle 4 day 1, and at cycle 7 day 1. The CDR3 extends over 13 amino acids. Per the germline V gene, CDR1 is SQVTM and CDR2 is ANQGSEA. Trimming pared 5 bases from V and 2 bases from J, leaving 12 bases between. The receptor's source is an adult with an advanced solid tumor such as melanoma, head and neck, liver or kidney cancer. Specimen: CD4+ or CD8+ T cells sorted from blood, collected in a trial of the OX40 agonist ivuxolimab. The V gene is TRBV29-1, the J gene TRBJ1-1; D is uncertain. CDR3 nucleotides: TGCAGCGTTTTTGGGTCAGTAAACACTGAAGCTTTCTTT. Translation gives CSVFGSVNTEAFF.